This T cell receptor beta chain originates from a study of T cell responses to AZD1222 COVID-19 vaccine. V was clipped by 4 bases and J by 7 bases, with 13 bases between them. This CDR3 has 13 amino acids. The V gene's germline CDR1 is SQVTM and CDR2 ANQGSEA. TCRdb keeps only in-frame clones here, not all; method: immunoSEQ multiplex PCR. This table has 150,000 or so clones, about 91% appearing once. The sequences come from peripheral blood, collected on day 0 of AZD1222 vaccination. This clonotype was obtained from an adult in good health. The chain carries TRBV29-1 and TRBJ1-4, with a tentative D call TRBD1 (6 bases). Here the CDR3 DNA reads TGCAGCGTTGGGGACACCCCGGGTGAAAAACTGTTTTTT. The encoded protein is CSVGDTPGEKLFF. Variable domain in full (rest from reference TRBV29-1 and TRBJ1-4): SAVISQKPSRDICQRGTSLTIQCQVDSQVTMMFWYRQQPGQSLTLIATANQGSEATYESGFVIDKFPISRPNLTFSTLTVSNMSPEDSSIYLCSVGDTPGEKLFFGSGTQLSVL.